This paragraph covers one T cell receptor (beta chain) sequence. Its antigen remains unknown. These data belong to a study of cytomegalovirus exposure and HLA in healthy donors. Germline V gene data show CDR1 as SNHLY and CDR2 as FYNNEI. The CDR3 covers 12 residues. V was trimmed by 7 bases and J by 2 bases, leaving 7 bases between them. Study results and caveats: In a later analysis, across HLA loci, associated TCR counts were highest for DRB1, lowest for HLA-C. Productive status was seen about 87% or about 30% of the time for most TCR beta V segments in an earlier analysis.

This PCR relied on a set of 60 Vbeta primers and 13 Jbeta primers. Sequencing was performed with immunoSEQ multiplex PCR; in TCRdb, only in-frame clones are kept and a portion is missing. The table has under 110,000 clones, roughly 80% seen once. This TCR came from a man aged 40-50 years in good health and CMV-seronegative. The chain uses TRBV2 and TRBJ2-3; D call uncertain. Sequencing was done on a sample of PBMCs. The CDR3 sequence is CASKRFTDTQYF. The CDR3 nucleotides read TGTGCCAGCAAACGGTTCACAGATACGCAGTATTTT.